This T cell receptor (beta chain) was recorded in a study of T cells in Graves' hyperthyroidism and ophthalmopathy. Findings and caveats of the study: Progression to ophthalmopathy was predicted a median of 6.5 months early.

It was RNA transcripts that yielded the amplified TCR beta CDR3 regions. The TCR CDR3 first-round RT-PCR relied on the HTBI primer set. TCRdb reprocessed the multiplex PCR reads with MiXCR, giving one entry per CDR3 protein. The sample holds approximately 700,000 distinct CDR3 sequences, around 17% seen once. The CDR3 loop spans 14 amino acids. Trimming shortened V by 3 bases and J by 4 bases, and 12 bases separated the two germline ends. Many counts were recorded for this clonotype. Its antigen remains unknown. This receptor was taken from a man aged 18 to 29 with Graves' hyperthyroidism. This chain joins TRBV12-3 or TRBV12-4 and TRBJ1-2, with D perhaps TRBD1 (5 bases). Sample: blood. The CDR3: CASSFRFGGYGYTF. The CDR3 DNA reads as TGTGCCAGCAGTTTCCGGTTCGGGGGCTATGGCTACACCTTC.